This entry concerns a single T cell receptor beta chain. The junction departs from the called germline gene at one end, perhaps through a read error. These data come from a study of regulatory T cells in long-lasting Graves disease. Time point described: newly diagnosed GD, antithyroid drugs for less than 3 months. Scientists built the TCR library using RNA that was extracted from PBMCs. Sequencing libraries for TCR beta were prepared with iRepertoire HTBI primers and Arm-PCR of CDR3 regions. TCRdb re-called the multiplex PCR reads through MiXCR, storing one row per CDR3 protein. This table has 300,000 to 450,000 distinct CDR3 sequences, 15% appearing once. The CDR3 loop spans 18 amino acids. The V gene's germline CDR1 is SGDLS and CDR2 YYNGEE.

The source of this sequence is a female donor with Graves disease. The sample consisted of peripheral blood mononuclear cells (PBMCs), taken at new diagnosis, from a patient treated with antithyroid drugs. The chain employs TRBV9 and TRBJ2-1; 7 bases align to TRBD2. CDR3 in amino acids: CTSSVPKSGAASYNEQFF. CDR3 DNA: TGTACCAGCAGCGTACCGAAGAGCGGGGCGGCTTCCTACAATGAGCAGTTCTTC.